The sequence of this T cell receptor beta chain was determined in a study of cytomegalovirus exposure and HLA in healthy donors. PCR primers comprised 60 Vbeta and 13 Jbeta primers. Libraries were prepared by immunoSEQ multiplex PCR; TCRdb keeps only in-frame clonotypes and omits some of them. Here the sample spans around 91,000 clones, 60% to 65% being singletons. This clone was detected only once. The germline V and J ends were trimmed by 8 bases and 2 bases, with 16 bases remaining between them. This CDR3 has 14 amino acids. CDR1 is MNHEY and CDR2 is SVGAGI in the germline V gene. The chain is built from TRBV6-5 and TRBJ2-7; D is unclear. The TCR was taken from a human donor in good health. Sequencing used PBMCs. The CDR3 bases are TGTGCCAGCTATACGCGTGGCAGGCCCTACGAGCAGTACTTC. This codes for CASYTRGRPYEQYF.